A single sample gave rise to the 9 T cell receptor beta chains below, sequenced in a study of blood T cell repertoires in COVID-19. Using immunoSEQ multiplex PCR, the repertoire was profiled, and TCRdb retains in-frame clones only, with some absent. The profile covers fewer than 250,000 clones, with 75% to 85% appearing a single time and around 5.2% taken by the ten largest. Sequenced: peripheral blood. The receptors derive from a human donor in a cohort sampled during active COVID-19.

The CDR3 protein is CASSQGRAAYNEQFF. The CDR3, as DNA: TGTGCCAGCAGCCAAGGAAGAGCGGCCTACAATGAGCAGTTCTTC. The rearrangement uses TRBV3-1 (or the pseudogene TRBV3-2) and TRBJ2-1; tentatively, D is TRBD2 (5 bases). From germline, CDR1 is LGHDT and CDR2 YNNKEL (reference sequence). The CDR3 is 15 residues long. Trimming took 1 base from V and 2 from J, leaving 9 bases between them.

The J gene is TRBJ2-4, the V gene TRBV6-5, with TRBD2 as a possible D gene (6 bases). This CDR3 region has 13 residues. Germline V lookup: CDR1 MNHEY, CDR2 SVGAGI. Trimming stripped 0 bases from V and 10 bases from J, with 10 bases between. The CDR3: CASSYSRDLIQYF. DNA of the CDR3: TGTGCCAGCAGTTACTCGAGGGACTTGATTCAGTACTTC.

This clone showed up many times. This chain uses TRBV6-5 with TRBJ1-1; TRBD1 matches at 9 bases. The germline V gene encodes CDR1 MNHEY and CDR2 SVGAGI. The CDR3 contains 14 residues. V shed 2 bases and J 7 bases; nucleotides not matched to a gene: 5. CDR3 protein: CASSYGTGYGEAFF. CDR3 DNA: TGTGCCAGCAGTTACGGGACAGGGTACGGTGAAGCTTTCTTT.

The J gene is TRBJ2-1, the V gene TRBV6-5, with D unclear. The V gene's germline CDR1 is MNHEY and CDR2 SVGAGI. This CDR3 region has 15 residues. Trimming stripped 7 bases from V and 3 bases from J, with 16 bases between. The CDR3 region has the DNA TGTGCCAGCATTCCTTTCCCAGGAAGCTACAATGAGCAGTTCTTC. Amino acid sequence: CASIPFPGSYNEQFF.

The rearrangement links TRBV6-4 to TRBJ2-1; TRBD2 matches 10 bases. Germline V gene data show CDR1 as MRHNA and CDR2 as SNTAGT. V dropped 4 bases and J dropped 8; count of bases not matched to a gene: 11. The CDR3 is 16 amino acids. CDR3 amino acids: CASSGRQAGGPDEQFF. CDR3 in DNA: TGTGCCAGCAGTGGGCGCCAAGCGGGAGGGCCGGATGAGCAGTTCTTC.

The chain combines TRBV4-1 with TRBJ1-2; a possible D gene is TRBD1 (5 bases). V was pared by 4 bases and J by 4 bases, with 19 bases between. Per germline, CDR1 MGHRA and CDR2 YSYEKL. CDR3 length: 16 amino acids. CDR3 loop: CASSPGRDSGGYGYTF. In DNA form, the CDR3 reads TGCGCCAGCAGCCCCGGCCGGGACTCGGGAGGCTATGGCTACACCTTC.

The count of this clone is one. The chain employs TRBV7-3 and TRBJ2-1; D call uncertain. The length of the CDR3 is 11 residues. Deletions cut 5 bases from V and 10 bases from J, with 9 bases between. CDR1 and CDR2 (germline): SGHTA, FQGTGA. CDR3 nucleotide sequence: TGTGCCAGCAGCCAGGATCGCGAGCAGTTCTTC. It encodes CASSQDREQFF.

The gene calls are TRBV5-4 and TRBJ1-2; a possible D gene is TRBD1 (5 bases). The V end was cut by 0 bases, the J end by 2 bases, with 5 bases between. CDR3 length: 13 residues. Germline V gene sequence: CDR1 SGHNT, CDR2 YYREEE (reference sequence). The DNA of the CDR3 is TGTGCCAGCAGCTTGGACAGGAACTATGGCTACACCTTC. This gives the protein CASSLDRNYGYTF.

This clone was seen only a few times. This chain links TRBV2 with TRBJ2-7; 9 bases match TRBD1. With 3 bases clipped from V and 4 bases from J, the junction kept 10 bases outside the gene matches. Germline lookup yields CDR1 SNHLY and CDR2 FYNNEI. The CDR3 totals 16 residues. CDR3 residues: CASSEGTGISFYEQYF. The CDR3 bases are TGTGCCAGCAGTGAGGGGACAGGGATTAGTTTTTACGAGCAGTACTTC. The variable domain in full, with the rest retrieved from reference TRBV2 and TRBJ2-7, is EPEVTQTPSHQVTQMGQEVILRCVPISNHLYFYWYRQILGQKVEFLVSFYNNEISEKSEIFDDQFSVERPDGSNFTLKIRSTKLEDSAMYFCASSEGTGISFYEQYFGPGTRLTVT.